The T cell receptor (beta chain) under discussion was sequenced for a study of shared T cell receptors in the human thymus. The CDR3 loop spans 14 amino acids. V lost 1 base, J lost 5 bases, and 4 bases stayed unmatched. Germline values: CDR1 LNHDA, CDR2 SQIVND (reference sequence). Generated by immunoSEQ multiplex PCR, the TCRdb table keeps only in-frame clones and is missing some. Altogether roughly 660,000 clones are present, roughly 90% being singletons, with the ten largest covering 0.008% to 0.011%. These data are also associated with another study on human thymus T cells. According to that study: Having surgery to correct congenital heart defects, healthy Finnish infants acted as the donors. Corrective heart surgery yielded resections, and these provided the thymus tissue. Blood and thymic repertoires both appeared biased in V and J gene usage. In unrelated individuals, thymic repertoires overlapped highly, according to related research.

The TCR comes from a boy less than two years old with a congenital heart defect. The material sequenced was thymocytes. This chain links TRBV19 with TRBJ2-5; 7 bases agree with TRBD2. For the CDR3, the DNA is TGTGCCAGTAGTATAGCGGGAGCGGGGGAGACCCAGTACTTC. Protein sequence: CASSIAGAGETQYF.